Below, 5 T cell receptor beta chains from the same sample are listed, as sequenced in a study of PD-1 blockade in classical Hodgkin lymphoma. Every single patient, without exception, relapsed after autologous stem cell transplantation, and brentuximab vedotin exposure varied. Clones were sequenced by immunoSEQ multiplex PCR, and TCRdb holds only the in-frame ones, with some missing. The sample consists of more than 10,000 clones, over 75% of them appearing once. The sequenced sample was peripheral blood mononuclear cells (PBMCs), obtained at baseline. The receptors were sampled from a human donor with classical Hodgkin lymphoma.

In this sample, this clone turned up a few times. This chain joins TRBV5-4 and TRBJ2-7; TRBD2 is a possible D gene (6 bases). Trimming left V 0 bases short and J 2 bases short, with 9 bases between. The length of the CDR3 is 14 residues. Germline V gives CDR1 SGHNT, CDR2 YYREEE (reference sequence). CDR3 nucleotide sequence: TGTGCCAGCAGCTTGGGACTAGTCCCCTACGAGCAGTACTTC. Amino acids: CASSLGLVPYEQYF.

The CDR3 loop reads CASSFEQGRSYGYTF. The DNA of the CDR3 is TGTGCCAGCAGCTTTGAACAGGGGCGAAGCTATGGCTACACCTTC. The V gene is TRBV7-8, the J gene TRBJ1-2; 7 bases agree with TRBD1. Losses at the gene ends were 3 bases for V and 4 bases for J; bases not matched to a gene: 8. The CDR3 runs to 15 residues. CDR1 is SGHVS and CDR2 is FQNEAQ in the germline V gene.

V gene TRBV11-1 combines with J gene TRBJ2-7; perhaps TRBD1 as D (6 bases). This CDR3 region has 18 residues. Germline V gene lookup returns CDR1 SGHAT and CDR2 FQDESV (reference sequence). V lost 5 bases and J 0 bases, leaving 23 bases between the germline ends. The CDR3 DNA reads TGTGCCAGCAGCCGAAGACAGGCCACAATCGTTAGCTCCTACGAGCAGTACGTC. Translating gives CASSRRQATIVSSYEQYV.

The rearrangement links TRBV4-1 to TRBJ1-3; 8 bases line up with TRBD1. CDR1 MGHRA and CDR2 YSYEKL come from the germline V gene. V lost 3 bases to trimming and J lost 4 bases; unmatched junction nucleotides: 8. The CDR3 runs to 16 residues. The CDR3 DNA sequence: TGCGCCAGCAGCCATCAAGACAGGGGCTGGGGAAACACCATATATTTT. It specifies CASSHQDRGWGNTIYF.

The gene calls are TRBV27 and TRBJ2-7, with 10 bases matching TRBD1. Trimming at V came to 2 bases and at J to 6 bases, leaving 10 bases not matched to a gene. CDR3 size: 16 residues. CDR1 and CDR2 from the germline V gene are MNHEY and SMNVEV (reference sequence). The CDR3 sequence: CASSLRATGGKGEQYF. CDR3 DNA sequence: TGTGCCAGCAGTTTAAGGGCGACAGGGGGCAAAGGCGAGCAGTACTTC.